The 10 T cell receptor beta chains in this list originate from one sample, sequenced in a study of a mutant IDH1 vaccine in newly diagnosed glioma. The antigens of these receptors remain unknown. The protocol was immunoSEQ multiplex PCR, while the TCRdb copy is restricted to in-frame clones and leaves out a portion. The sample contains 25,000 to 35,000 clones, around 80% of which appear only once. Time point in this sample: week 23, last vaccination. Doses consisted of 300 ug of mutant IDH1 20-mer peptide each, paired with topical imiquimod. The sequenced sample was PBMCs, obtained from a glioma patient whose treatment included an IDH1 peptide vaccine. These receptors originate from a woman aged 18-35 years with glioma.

The CDR3 DNA reads as TGTGCCAGCAGGCCTCGGGGGTACAATGAGCAGTTCTTC. Protein sequence: CASRPRGYNEQFF. The genes are TRBV6-5 and TRBJ2-1, with a tentative D call TRBD2 (6 bases). The V end lost 6 bases, the J end lost 4 bases, and 10 bases lay between the germline ends. Germline lookup yields CDR1 MNHEY and CDR2 SVGAGI. This CDR3 contains 13 residues.

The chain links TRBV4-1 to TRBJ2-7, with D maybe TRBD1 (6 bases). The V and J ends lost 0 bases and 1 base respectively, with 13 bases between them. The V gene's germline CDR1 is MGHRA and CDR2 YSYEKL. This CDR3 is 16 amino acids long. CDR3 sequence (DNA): TGCGCCAGCAGCCAAGAACGAAGGCAGGGGTCCTACGAGCAGTACTTC. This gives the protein CASSQERRQGSYEQYF.

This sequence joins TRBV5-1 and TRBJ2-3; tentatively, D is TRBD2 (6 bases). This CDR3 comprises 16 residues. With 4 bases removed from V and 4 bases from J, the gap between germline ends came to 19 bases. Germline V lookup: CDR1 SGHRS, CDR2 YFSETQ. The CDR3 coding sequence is TGCGCCAGCAGCCTGGAGGGGTCGGGGTATGCAGATACGCAGTATTTT. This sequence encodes CASSLEGSGYADTQYF.

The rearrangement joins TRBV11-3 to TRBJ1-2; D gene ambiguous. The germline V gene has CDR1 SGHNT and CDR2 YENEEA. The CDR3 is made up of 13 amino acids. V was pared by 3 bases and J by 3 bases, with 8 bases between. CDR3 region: CASSFAGDYGYTF. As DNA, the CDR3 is TGTGCCAGCAGCTTCGCCGGGGACTATGGCTACACCTTC.

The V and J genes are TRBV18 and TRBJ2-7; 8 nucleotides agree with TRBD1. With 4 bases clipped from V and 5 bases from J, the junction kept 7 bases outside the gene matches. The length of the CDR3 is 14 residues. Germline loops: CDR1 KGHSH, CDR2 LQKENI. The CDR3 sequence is CASSLGQGGNEQYF. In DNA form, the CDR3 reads TGTGCCAGCTCACTAGGACAGGGCGGGAACGAGCAGTACTTC.

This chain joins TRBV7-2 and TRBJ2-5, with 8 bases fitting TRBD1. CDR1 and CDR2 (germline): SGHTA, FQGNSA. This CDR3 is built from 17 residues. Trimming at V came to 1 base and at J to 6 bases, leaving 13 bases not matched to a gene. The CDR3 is CASSLGPGQGARKTQYF. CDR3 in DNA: TGTGCCAGCAGCTTAGGGCCAGGGCAGGGGGCGAGGAAGACCCAGTACTTC.

Here the CDR3 DNA reads TGTGCCAGCAGGGGACCTCTGCACTACACCTTC. As protein: CASRGPLHYTF. The gene calls are TRBV27 and TRBJ1-2, with a tentative D call TRBD1 (5 bases). This CDR3 has 11 residues. CDR1 is MNHEY and CDR2 is SMNVEV in the germline V gene (reference sequence). V lost 6 bases and J lost 10, with 12 bases in between.

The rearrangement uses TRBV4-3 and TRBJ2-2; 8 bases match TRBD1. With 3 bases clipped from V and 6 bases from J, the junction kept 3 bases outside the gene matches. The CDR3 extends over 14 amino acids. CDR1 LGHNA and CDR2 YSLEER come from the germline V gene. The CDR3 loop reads CASSQEQGAGELFF. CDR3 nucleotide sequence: TGCGCCAGCAGCCAGGAACAGGGGGCCGGGGAGCTGTTTTTT.

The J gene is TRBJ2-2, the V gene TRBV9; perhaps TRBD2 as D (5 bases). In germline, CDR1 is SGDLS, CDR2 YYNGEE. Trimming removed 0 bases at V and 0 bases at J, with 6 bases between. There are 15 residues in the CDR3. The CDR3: CASSVGSANTGELFF. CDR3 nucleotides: TGTGCCAGCAGCGTAGGTAGCGCGAACACCGGGGAGCTGTTTTTT.

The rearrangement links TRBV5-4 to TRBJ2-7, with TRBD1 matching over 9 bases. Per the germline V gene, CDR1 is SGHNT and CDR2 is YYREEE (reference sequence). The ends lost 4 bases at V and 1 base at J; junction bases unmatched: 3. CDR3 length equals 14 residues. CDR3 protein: CASSPGTGSYEQYF. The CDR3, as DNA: TGTGCCAGCAGCCCCGGGACAGGGTCCTACGAGCAGTACTTC.